The source of this T cell receptor (beta chain) is a study of shared clonotypes between healthy human individuals. Assay: immunoSEQ multiplex PCR; the TCRdb copy retains only in-frame clones and omits some. The table has fewer than 550,000 clones, 60% to 80% seen once. The source is a woman in her 40s in good health. Some clones in this sample may be carry-over from other donors' samples. The source material was PBMCs.

CDR3 nucleotides: TGTGCCAGCAGCTTGACAGATAGCTCCTACGAGCAGTACTTC. Its protein product is CASSLTDSSYEQYF. The chain links TRBV5-4 to TRBJ2-7, with no clear D. Trimming removed 1 base from V and 0 bases from J, with 8 bases in between. The CDR3 spans 14 residues. CDR1 and CDR2 (germline): SGHNT, YYREEE (reference sequence).